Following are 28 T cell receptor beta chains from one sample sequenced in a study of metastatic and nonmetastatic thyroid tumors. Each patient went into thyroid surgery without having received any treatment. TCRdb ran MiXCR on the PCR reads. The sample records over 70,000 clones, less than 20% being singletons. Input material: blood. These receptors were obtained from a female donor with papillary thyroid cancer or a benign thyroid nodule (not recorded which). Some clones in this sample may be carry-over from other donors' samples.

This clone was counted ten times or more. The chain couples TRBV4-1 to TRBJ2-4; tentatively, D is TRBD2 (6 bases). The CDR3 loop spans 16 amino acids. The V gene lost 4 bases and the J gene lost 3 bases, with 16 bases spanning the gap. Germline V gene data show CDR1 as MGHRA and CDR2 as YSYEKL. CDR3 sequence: CASSLKAGSGKNIQYF. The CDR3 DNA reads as TGCGCCAGCAGCCTCAAAGCCGGGAGTGGCAAAAACATTCAGTACTTC.

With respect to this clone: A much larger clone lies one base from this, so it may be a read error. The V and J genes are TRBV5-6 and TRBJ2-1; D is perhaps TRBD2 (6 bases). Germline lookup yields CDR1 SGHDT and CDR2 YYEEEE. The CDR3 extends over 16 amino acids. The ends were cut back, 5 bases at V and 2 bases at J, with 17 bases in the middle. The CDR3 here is CASRSLVGGTYNEQFF. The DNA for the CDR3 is TGTGCCAGCAGAAGCCTAGTGGGAGGCACCTACAATGAGCAGTTCTTC. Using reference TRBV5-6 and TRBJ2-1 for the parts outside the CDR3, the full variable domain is DAGVTQSPTHLIKTRGQQVTLRCSPKSGHDTVSWYQQALGQGPQFIFQYYEEEERQRGNFPDRFSGHQFPNYSSELNVNALLLGDSALYLCASRSLVGGTYNEQFFGPGTRLTVL.

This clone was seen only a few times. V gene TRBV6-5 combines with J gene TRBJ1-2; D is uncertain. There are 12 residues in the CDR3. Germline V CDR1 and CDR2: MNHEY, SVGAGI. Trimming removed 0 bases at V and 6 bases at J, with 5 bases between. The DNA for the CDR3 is TGTGCCAGCAGTTACTCGGGAGATGGCTACACCTTC. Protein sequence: CASSYSGDGYTF.

In nucleotides, the CDR3 is TGTGCCAGCAGTTACTCGCCCAACAGGGGCGCTAATGAAAAACTGTTTTTT. Residues: CASSYSPNRGANEKLFF. The rearrangement uses TRBV6-2 or TRBV6-3 and TRBJ1-4, with 7 bases fitting TRBD1. The germline V gene encodes CDR1 MNHEY and CDR2 SVGEGT. CDR3 length equals 17 residues. The trim removed 0 bases at V and 3 bases at J, leaving 7 bases unmatched.

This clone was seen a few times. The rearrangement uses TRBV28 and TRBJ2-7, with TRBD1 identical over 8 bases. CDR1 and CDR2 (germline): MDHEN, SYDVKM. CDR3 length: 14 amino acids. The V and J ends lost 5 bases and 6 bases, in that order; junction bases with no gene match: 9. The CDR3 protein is CASSRRGRLGEQYF. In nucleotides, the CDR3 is TGTGCCAGCAGTCGCAGGGGGCGCCTTGGCGAGCAGTACTTC.

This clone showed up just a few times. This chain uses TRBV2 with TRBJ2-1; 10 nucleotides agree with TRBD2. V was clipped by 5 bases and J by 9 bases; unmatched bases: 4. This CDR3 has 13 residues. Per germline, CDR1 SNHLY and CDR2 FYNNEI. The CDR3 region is CASSYLAGVEQFF. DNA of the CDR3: TGTGCCAGCAGTTACCTAGCGGGAGTTGAGCAGTTCTTC.

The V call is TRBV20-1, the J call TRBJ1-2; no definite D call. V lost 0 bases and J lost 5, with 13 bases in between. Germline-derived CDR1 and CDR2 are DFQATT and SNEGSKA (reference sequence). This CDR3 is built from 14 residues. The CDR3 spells CSARDPGRIYGYTF. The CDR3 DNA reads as TGCAGTGCTAGAGATCCGGGCAGGATATATGGCTACACCTTC.

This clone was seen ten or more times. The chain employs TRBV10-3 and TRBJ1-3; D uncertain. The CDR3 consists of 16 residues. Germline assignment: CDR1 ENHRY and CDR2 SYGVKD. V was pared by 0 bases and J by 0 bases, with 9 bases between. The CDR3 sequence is CAISESNDLSGNTIYF. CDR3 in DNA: TGTGCCATCAGTGAGTCAAATGACCTCTCTGGAAACACCATATATTTT.

The chain's CDR3 is CASRRTSGDYEQYF. CDR3 nucleotides: TGTGCCAGCAGAAGGACTAGCGGGGACTACGAGCAGTACTTC. J is TRBJ2-7 and V is TRBV2; 12 positions agree with TRBD2. The junction had 3 bases not matched to a gene; V was cut back by 6 bases and J by 3 bases. Germline V CDR1 and CDR2: SNHLY, FYNNEI. This CDR3 has 14 residues.

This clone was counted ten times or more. The CDR3 coding sequence is TGTGCCACCAGCGGAGCCGGGACAGGGGAAACTGAAGCTTTCTTT. This encodes CATSGAGTGETEAFF. The chain uses TRBV24-1 and TRBJ1-1; the match to TRBD1 covers 10 bases. Germline CDR1 is KGHDR and CDR2 is SFDVKD. This CDR3 contains 15 residues. The J segment lost 5 bases and the V segment lost 7 bases, leaving 9 bases of the junction unmatched.

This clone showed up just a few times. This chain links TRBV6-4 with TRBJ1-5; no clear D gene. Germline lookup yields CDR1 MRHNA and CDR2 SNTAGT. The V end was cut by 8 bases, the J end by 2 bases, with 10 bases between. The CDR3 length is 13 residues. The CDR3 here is CASPHRGNQPQHF. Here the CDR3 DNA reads TGTGCCAGCCCTCACCGGGGCAATCAGCCCCAGCATTTT.

Written as DNA, the CDR3 is TGTGCCAGCAGCTTAGAAAGGGGAGGCGGTACCTACGAGCAGTACTTC. Translated, it gives CASSLERGGGTYEQYF. The J gene is TRBJ2-7, the V gene TRBV11-3; tentative D call: TRBD2 (6 bases). V was shortened by 0 bases and J by 2 bases, with 14 bases between the two germline ends. CDR1 is SGHNT and CDR2 is YENEEA in the germline V gene. The CDR3 sequence is 16 residues long.

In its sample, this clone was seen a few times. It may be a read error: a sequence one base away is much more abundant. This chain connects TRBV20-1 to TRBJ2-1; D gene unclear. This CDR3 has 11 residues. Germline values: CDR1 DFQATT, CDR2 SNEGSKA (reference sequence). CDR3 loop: CIPRNGNEQFF. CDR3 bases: TGCATCCCGCGGAATGGGAATGAGCAGTTCTTC.

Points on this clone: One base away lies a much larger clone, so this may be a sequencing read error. The CDR3 nucleotides read TGCGCCAACAGCGCTCAGGGAACCAAAGAGACCCAGTACTTC. Translating it yields CANSAQGTKETQYF. This chain uses TRBV5-1 with TRBJ2-5; TRBD1 might be the D (5 bases). The CDR3 length is 14 residues. Germline V gene data show CDR1 as SGHRS and CDR2 as YFSETQ.

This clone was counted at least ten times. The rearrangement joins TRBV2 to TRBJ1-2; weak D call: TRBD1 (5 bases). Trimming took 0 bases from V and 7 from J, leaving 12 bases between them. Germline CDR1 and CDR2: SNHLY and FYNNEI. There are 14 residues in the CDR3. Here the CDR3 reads CASSEAGGQGGYTF. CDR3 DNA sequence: TGTGCCAGCAGTGAAGCGGGGGGTCAGGGTGGCTACACCTTC.

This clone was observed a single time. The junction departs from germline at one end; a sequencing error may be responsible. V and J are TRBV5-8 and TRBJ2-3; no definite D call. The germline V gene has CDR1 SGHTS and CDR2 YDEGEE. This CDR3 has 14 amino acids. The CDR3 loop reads CASSSRVSTDTQYF. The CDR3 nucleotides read TGTGCCAGCAGCTCTCGGGTTAGCACAGATACTCAGTATTTT.

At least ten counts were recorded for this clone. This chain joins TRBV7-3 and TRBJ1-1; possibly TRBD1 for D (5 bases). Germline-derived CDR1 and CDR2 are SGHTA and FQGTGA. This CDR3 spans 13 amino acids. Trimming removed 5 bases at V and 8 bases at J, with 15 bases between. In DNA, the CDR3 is TGTGCCAGCAGCCAACTAGACAGCACAGAAGCTTTCTTT. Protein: CASSQLDSTEAFF.

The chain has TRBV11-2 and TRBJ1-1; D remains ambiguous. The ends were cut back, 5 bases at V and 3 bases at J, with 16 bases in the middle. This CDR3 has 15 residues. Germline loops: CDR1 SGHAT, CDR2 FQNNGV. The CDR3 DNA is TGTGCCAGCAGCCGCGTGGGGTCGCGGTACACTGAAGCTTTCTTT. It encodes CASSRVGSRYTEAFF.

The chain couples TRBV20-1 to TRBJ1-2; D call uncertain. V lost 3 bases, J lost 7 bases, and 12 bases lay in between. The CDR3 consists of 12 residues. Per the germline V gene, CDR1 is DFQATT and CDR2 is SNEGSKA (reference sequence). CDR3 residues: CSASAGSRGYTF. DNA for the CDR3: TGCAGTGCTAGTGCCGGGTCCCGTGGCTACACCTTC.

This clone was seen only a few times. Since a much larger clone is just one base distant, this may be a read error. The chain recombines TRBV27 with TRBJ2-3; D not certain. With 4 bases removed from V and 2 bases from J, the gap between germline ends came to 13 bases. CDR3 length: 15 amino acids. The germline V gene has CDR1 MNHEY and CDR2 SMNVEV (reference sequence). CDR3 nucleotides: TGTGCCAGCAGTTATGCGAGGTTCTTCACAGATACGCAGTATTTT. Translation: CASSYARFFTDTQYF.

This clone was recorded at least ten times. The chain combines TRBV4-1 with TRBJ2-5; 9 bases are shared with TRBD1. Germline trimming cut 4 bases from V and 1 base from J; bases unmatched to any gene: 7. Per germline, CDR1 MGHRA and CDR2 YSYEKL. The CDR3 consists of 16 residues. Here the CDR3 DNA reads TGCGCCAGCAGCCTGGCCGGGACAGGGTCCCAAGAGACCCAGTACTTC. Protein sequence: CASSLAGTGSQETQYF.

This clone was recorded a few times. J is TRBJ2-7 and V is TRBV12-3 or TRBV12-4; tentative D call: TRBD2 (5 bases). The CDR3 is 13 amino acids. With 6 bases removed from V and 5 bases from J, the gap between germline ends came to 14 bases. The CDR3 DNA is TGTGCCAGCAGGGACGGGAATAACGACGAGCAGTACTTC. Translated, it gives CASRDGNNDEQYF.

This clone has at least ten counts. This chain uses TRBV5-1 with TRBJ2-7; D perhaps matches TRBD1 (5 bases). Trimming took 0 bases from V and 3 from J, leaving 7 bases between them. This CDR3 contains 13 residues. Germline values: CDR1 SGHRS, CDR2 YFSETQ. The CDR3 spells CASSLGRDYEQYF. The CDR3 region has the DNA TGCGCCAGCAGCTTGGGCAGGGACTACGAGCAGTACTTC.

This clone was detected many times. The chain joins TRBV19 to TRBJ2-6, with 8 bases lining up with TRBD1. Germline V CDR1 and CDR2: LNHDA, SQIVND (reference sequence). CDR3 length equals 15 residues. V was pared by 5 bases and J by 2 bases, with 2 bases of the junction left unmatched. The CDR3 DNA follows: TGTGCCAGTAGTCTGGGACAGGCTGGGGCCAACGTCCTGACTTTC. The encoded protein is CASSLGQAGANVLTF. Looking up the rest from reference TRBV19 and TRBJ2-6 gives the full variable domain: DGGITQSPKYLFRKEGQNVTLSCEQNLNHDAMYWYRQDPGQGLRLIYYSQIVNDFQKGDIAEGYSVSREKKESFPLTVTSAQKNPTAFYLCASSLGQAGANVLTFGAGSRLTVL.

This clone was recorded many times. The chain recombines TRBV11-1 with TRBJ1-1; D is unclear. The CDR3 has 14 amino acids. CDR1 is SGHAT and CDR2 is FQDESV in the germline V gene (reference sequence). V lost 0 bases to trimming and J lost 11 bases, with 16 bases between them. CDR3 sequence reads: CASSLAERGVEAFF. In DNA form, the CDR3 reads TGTGCCAGCAGCTTAGCGGAACGCGGGGTGGAGGCTTTCTTT.

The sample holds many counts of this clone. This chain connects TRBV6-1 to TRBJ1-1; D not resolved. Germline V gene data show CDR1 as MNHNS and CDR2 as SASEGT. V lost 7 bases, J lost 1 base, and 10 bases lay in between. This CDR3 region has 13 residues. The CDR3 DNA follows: TGTGCCAGCAAGGCCCGAGGGAACACTGAAGCTTTCTTT. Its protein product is CASKARGNTEAFF.

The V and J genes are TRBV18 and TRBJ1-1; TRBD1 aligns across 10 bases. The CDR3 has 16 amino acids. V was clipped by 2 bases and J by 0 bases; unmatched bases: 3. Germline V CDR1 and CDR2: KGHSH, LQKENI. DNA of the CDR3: TGTGCCAGCTCACCAGTGGGACAGGGGATGAACACTGAAGCTTTCTTT. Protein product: CASSPVGQGMNTEAFF.

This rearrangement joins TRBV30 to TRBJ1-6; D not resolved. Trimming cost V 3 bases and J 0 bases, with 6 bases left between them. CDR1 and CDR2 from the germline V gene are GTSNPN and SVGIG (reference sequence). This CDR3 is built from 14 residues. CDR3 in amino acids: CAWSRSSYNSPLHF. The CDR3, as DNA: TGTGCCTGGAGCAGGAGCTCCTATAATTCACCCCTCCACTTT.